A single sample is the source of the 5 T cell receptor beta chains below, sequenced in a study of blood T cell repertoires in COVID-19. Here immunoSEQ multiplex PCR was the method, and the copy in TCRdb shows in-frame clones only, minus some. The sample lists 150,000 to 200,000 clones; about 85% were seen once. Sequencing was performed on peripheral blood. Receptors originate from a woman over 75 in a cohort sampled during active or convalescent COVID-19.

The chain's CDR3 is CASSSSRGNEKLFF. CDR3 DNA: TGTGCCAGCAGTAGCTCGAGGGGGAATGAAAAACTGTTTTTT. The V gene is TRBV6-5, the J gene TRBJ1-4; D may be TRBD1 (6 bases). This CDR3 contains 14 residues. CDR1 MNHEY and CDR2 SVGAGI come from the germline V gene. Between the trimmed V and J ends, which lost 5 bases and 5 bases, there was a span of 12 bases.

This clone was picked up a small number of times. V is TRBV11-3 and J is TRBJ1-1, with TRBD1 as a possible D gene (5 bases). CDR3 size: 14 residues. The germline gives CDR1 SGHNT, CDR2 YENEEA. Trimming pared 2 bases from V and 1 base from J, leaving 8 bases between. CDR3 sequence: CASSLQGGNTEAFF. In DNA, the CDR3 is TGTGCCAGCAGCTTACAGGGAGGGAACACTGAAGCTTTCTTT.

The DNA for the CDR3 is TGTGCCAGCAGTGAAGGGACAGGGGGCACCCGTTGGGTTCACTTT. It yields the protein CASSEGTGGTRWVHF. This rearrangement joins TRBV6-1 to TRBJ1-6, with 11 bases identical to TRBD1. Germline V lookup: CDR1 MNHNS, CDR2 SASEGT. The CDR3 contains 15 residues. V lost 1 base, J lost 19 bases, and 12 bases stayed unmatched.

Written as DNA, the CDR3 is TGTGCCAGCAGTCTTCCGGGACAGGGTTCTGGAAACACCATATATTTT. It yields the protein CASSLPGQGSGNTIYF. The J gene is TRBJ1-3, the V gene TRBV28; 9 bases line up with TRBD1. Germline CDR1 is MDHEN and CDR2 is SYDVKM. The CDR3 sequence is 16 residues long. J gave up 1 base and V 5 bases, and 6 bases lay outside the gene matches. The full variable domain, its missing parts supplied by reference TRBV28 and TRBJ1-3, is DVKVTQSSRYLVKRTGEKVFLECVQDMDHENMFWYRQDPGLGLRLIYFSYDVKMKEKGDIPEGYSVSREKKERFSLILESASTNQTSMYLCASSLPGQGSGNTIYFGEGSWLTVV.

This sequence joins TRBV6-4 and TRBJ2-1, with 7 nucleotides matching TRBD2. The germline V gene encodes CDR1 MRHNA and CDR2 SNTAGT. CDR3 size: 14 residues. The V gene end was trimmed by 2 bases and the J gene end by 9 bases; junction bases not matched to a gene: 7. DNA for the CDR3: TGTGCCAGCAGTGACGAGCCGGGGGGTGGTGAGCAGTTCTTC. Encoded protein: CASSDEPGGGEQFF.